The 6 T cell receptor beta chains presented below share a single source sample, sequenced in a study of cytomegalovirus exposure and HLA in healthy donors. The PCR was carried out with 60 Vbeta primers and 13 Jbeta primers. Generated by immunoSEQ multiplex PCR, the TCRdb table keeps only in-frame clones and is missing some. The sample has about 90,000 clones; roughly 70% are singletons. Sequenced material: PBMCs. Receptors were obtained from a man aged 25-40 years in good health and CMV-seronegative.

V and J are TRBV7-8 and TRBJ1-1; 8 nucleotides match TRBD1. The germline gives CDR1 SGHVS, CDR2 FQNEAQ. V lost 9 bases to trimming and J lost 1 base; unmatched junction nucleotides: 7. This CDR3 contains 14 residues. CDR3 protein: CASHSDRGNTEAFF. In DNA form, the CDR3 reads TGTGCCAGTCACAGTGACAGGGGGAACACTGAAGCTTTCTTT.

The rearrangement links TRBV7-9 to TRBJ2-7; 7 bases fit TRBD1. The CDR3 has 15 amino acids. Per germline, CDR1 SEHNR and CDR2 FQNEAQ (reference sequence). Trimming cost V 5 bases and J 2 bases; bases outside gene matches: 9. CDR3 protein: CASSLRDSTPYEQYF. The CDR3 bases are TGTGCCAGCAGCCTAAGGGACAGCACTCCCTACGAGCAGTACTTC.

The count of this clone is one. This chain links TRBV28 with TRBJ2-7; 7 bases align to TRBD1. J gave up 6 bases and V 4 bases, and 6 bases lay outside the gene matches. Germline assignment: CDR1 MDHEN and CDR2 SYDVKM. This CDR3 region has 13 residues. CDR3 in amino acids: CASSWDSRTEQYF. CDR3 sequence (DNA): TGTGCCAGCAGTTGGGACAGTCGGACCGAGCAGTACTTC.

This clone showed up just once. This chain joins TRBV21-1 and TRBJ2-5; TRBD1, the D gene given by the table, was not confirmed from the DNA. TRBV21-1 has pseudogene status. The CDR3 has 17 amino acids. The CDR3 reads CASSECLRIIVDETQYF. The CDR3 coding sequence is TGTGCCAGCAGTGAATGTCTCAGGATCATCGTCGACGAGACCCAGTACTTC.

V and J are TRBV27 and TRBJ2-7; 12 bases are shared with TRBD2. The CDR3 spans 16 residues. The V gene's germline CDR1 is MNHEY and CDR2 SMNVEV (reference sequence). With V trimmed by 6 bases and J by 2 bases, 8 bases remained unmatched. CDR3 residues: CASSPVLAGGPYEQYF. CDR3 nucleotides: TGTGCCAGCAGCCCCGTCCTAGCGGGAGGGCCCTACGAGCAGTACTTC.

The chain is built from TRBV10-3 and TRBJ1-5, with D possibly TRBD1 on 5 matching bases. The CDR3 totals 12 residues. The V gene's germline CDR1 is ENHRY and CDR2 SYGVKD. V was trimmed by 3 bases and J by 12 bases, leaving 12 bases between them. The chain's CDR3 is CAISDPGEGQHF. As DNA, the CDR3 is TGTGCCATCAGTGACCCGGGGGAGGGCCAGCATTTT.